Listed here are 9 T cell receptor beta chains from one sample, sequenced in a study of T-cell memory formation after mild COVID-19 (dated by TCRdb to the early 2020s). Library generation was performed with 5' RACE. The instrument was an Illumina NovaSeq 6000. The public reads were quality trimmed at Q25 with fastp and then assembled into clones with MiXCR by TCRdb, keeping productive beta chains. Each record represents a unique CDR3 protein, reported with the most common genes and DNA among its rows. The sample includes under 550,000 distinct CDR3 sequences, with more than 15% observed a single time. The top ten constitute about 22% of the sample. Sequenced material: PBMCs or a T cell subset sorted from them (not recorded which). The receptors stem from a man younger than 35 who had mild COVID-19 (a few samples of this study predate the infection). The sample titles of this study are shuffled in the database, so cell type and time point are left out; the donor was told from shared clones.

The chain uses TRBV7-2 and TRBJ1-3, with D possibly being TRBD1 (6 bases). Per the germline V gene, CDR1 is SGHTA and CDR2 is FQGNSA. V lost 3 bases to trimming and J lost 4 bases, with 10 bases between them. The CDR3 sequence is 14 residues long. For the CDR3, the DNA is TGTGCCAGCAGCTTTCAGGGGAAAGGAAACACCATATATTTT. Translated: CASSFQGKGNTIYF.

V usage is TRBV20-1 and J usage is TRBJ1-4; the D is unclear. Trimming left V 0 bases short and J 0 bases short, with 2 bases between. The CDR3 spans 13 residues. The germline V gene encodes CDR1 DFQATT and CDR2 SNEGSKA (reference sequence). The CDR3 here is CSAREATNEKLFF. As DNA, the CDR3 is TGCAGTGCTAGAGAAGCAACTAATGAAAAACTGTTTTTT.

This clonotype turned up a few times. The chain couples TRBV20-1 to TRBJ2-2; TRBD1 might be the D (5 bases). Trimming removed 6 bases at V and 3 bases at J, with 17 bases between. Germline V gene lookup returns CDR1 DFQATT and CDR2 SNEGSKA (reference sequence). The CDR3 is made up of 15 amino acids. CDR3 DNA sequence: TGCAGTGCGCCACTAACAGGCAGGGACACCGGGGAGCTGTTTTTT. Encoded protein: CSAPLTGRDTGELFF.

This clonotype was seen only a few times. CDR3 in amino acids: CASSPEGDNEKLFF. As DNA, the CDR3 is TGCGCCAGCAGCCCGGAGGGAGATAATGAAAAACTGTTTTTT. The chain combines TRBV5-1 with TRBJ1-4, with D hard to call. The germline V and J ends were trimmed by 4 bases and 4 bases, with 11 bases remaining between them. This CDR3 has 14 residues. Germline CDR1 is SGHRS and CDR2 is YFSETQ.

In this sample, this clonotype turned up a few times. The chain joins TRBV7-6 to TRBJ2-3, with D perhaps matching TRBD1 or TRBD2 (5 bases each). Looked up from germline, CDR1 is SGHVS and CDR2 is FNYEAQ. This CDR3 contains 14 residues. The V and J ends lost 5 bases and 2 bases respectively, with 11 bases between them. The chain's CDR3 is CASSTRGPTDTQYF. CDR3 in DNA: TGTGCCAGCAGCACCCGGGGCCCCACAGATACGCAGTATTTT.

The chain has TRBV20-1 and TRBJ2-7; 10 bases line up with TRBD1. The CDR3 totals 14 residues. In germline, CDR1 is DFQATT, CDR2 SNEGSKA (reference sequence). The trim removed 4 bases at V and 4 bases at J, leaving 7 bases unmatched. The chain's CDR3 is CSATGTGAAYEQYV. The DNA for the CDR3 is TGCAGTGCTACCGGGACAGGGGCCGCGTACGAGCAGTACGTC.

This clonotype showed up just a few times. The rearrangement uses TRBV28 and TRBJ1-6; no firm D call. Germline CDR1 and CDR2: MDHEN and SYDVKM. Trimming pared 2 bases from V and 10 bases from J, leaving 18 bases between. The CDR3 length is 16 residues. CDR3 protein: CASSLETRAGNSPLHF. CDR3 sequence (DNA): TGTGCCAGCAGTTTAGAGACCAGAGCCGGGAACTCACCCCTCCACTTT.

The chain employs TRBV5-1 and TRBJ2-2; D remains ambiguous. The CDR3 consists of 11 residues. Germline CDR1 is SGHRS and CDR2 is YFSETQ. V was cut by 6 bases and J by 6 bases, with 6 bases left in between. The CDR3 sequence is CASKSAGELFF. CDR3 DNA: TGCGCCAGCAAATCGGCCGGGGAGCTGTTTTTT.

This clonotype was seen a few times. The chain combines TRBV11-2 with TRBJ1-5; D is unclear. This CDR3 is built from 14 residues. Germline CDR1 is SGHAT and CDR2 is FQNNGV. V shed 1 base and J shed 0 bases, with 4 bases lying between them. This CDR3 reads CASSLGHSNQPQHF. In DNA, the CDR3 is TGTGCCAGCAGCTTAGGCCATAGCAATCAGCCCCAGCATTTT.